A selection of T cell receptor beta chains follows, all from one sample in a study of blood T cells in healthy people across ages. MiXCR, applied by TCRdb to the 5' RACE reads, yields one record per CDR3 protein. The sample lists around 800,000 distinct CDR3 sequences, 20% to 30% occurring once. Separately, the same data were catalogued under a study of T cells of mothers and their children.

The material sequenced was blood. The receptor set was obtained from a boy aged 5-17 years in good health. The CDR3 runs from the conserved cysteine through the conserved F or W. The D gene is left open where the match is weak. Clone size is given for some rows only: seen once, a few or many times, or a class if the clone is expanded.

d_gene | j_gene | v_gene | abundance | CDR3nt | CDR3aa
NA | TRBJ1-4 | TRBV5-6 | NA | TGTGCCAGCAGCTTGGCGGTAACAGGGATGGCTGAAAAACTGTTTTTT | CASSLAVTGMAEKLFF
TRBD2 | TRBJ2-1 | TRBV12-3/TRBV12-4 | few | TGTGCCAGCCTTGTGGCGGGGGTAGGGAGCTCCTACAATGAGCAGTTCTTC | CASLVAGVGSSYNEQFF
TRBD1 | TRBJ2-5 | TRBV5-5 | NA | TGTGCCAGCAGCCAACGACAGGGGCGGGCTAGAGAGACCCAGTACTTC | CASSQRQGRARETQYF
TRBD1 | TRBJ1-4 | TRBV20-1 | few | TGCAGTGCTTTTCACCGGGACAGGGGAGAAAAACTGTTTTTT | CSAFHRDRGEKLFF
NA | TRBJ2-5 | TRBV3-1 | NA | TGTGCCAGCAGCGACCCCGGTGGACAAGAGACCCAGTACTTC | CASSDPGGQETQYF
TRBD1 | TRBJ2-7 | TRBV4-1 | NA | TGCGCCAGCAGCCTCAGGGCAGGGGGCGTCATGTTCCCCATGTCCTACGAGCAGTACTTC | CASSLRAGGVMFPMSYEQYF
NA | TRBJ2-5 | TRBV12-3/TRBV12-4 | NA | TGTGCCAGCAGACCACCCGTCGGAGAGACCCAGTACTTC | CASRPPVGETQYF
NA | TRBJ2-1 | TRBV4-1 | few | TGCGCCAGCAGCCAGAACAGGGGGGGCAATGAGCAGTTCTTC | CASSQNRGGNEQFF
TRBD1 | TRBJ2-5 | TRBV5-1 | many | TGCGCCAGCAGCACGGGACAGGGGGAGACCCAGTACTTC | CASSTGQGETQYF
NA | TRBJ1-1 | TRBV29-1 | once | TGCAGCGTTGTGAAGGATCTGAACACTGAAGCTTTCTTT | CSVVKDLNTEAFF
TRBD1 | TRBJ1-1 | TRBV4-2 | few | TGTGCCAGCAGCCTGGCCGGGACAGGGGTGAAAGCTTTCTTT | CASSLAGTGVKAFF
NA | TRBJ2-3 | TRBV30 | NA | TGTGCCTGGAGTGTGGCGGGGGCCCCCACAGATACGCAGTATTTT | CAWSVAGAPTDTQYF